The rows below give T cell receptor beta chains drawn from one sample of a study of blood T cells in healthy people across ages. TCRdb redid the calling of the 5' RACE reads with MiXCR, one entry per CDR3 protein. The sample lists more than 650,000 distinct CDR3 sequences, 22% seen once, with 22% in the top ten. What was sequenced was blood. All receptors come from a man aged 65 to 85 in good health. CDR3s include the opening cysteine and the closing phenylalanine or tryptophan. Fields, in order: D gene, J gene, V gene, clone size, CDR3 DNA, CDR3 protein. The D gene is left open where the match is weak. Size values are once, few and many counts, or a class for expanded clones, and some rows have none.

TRBD1,TRBJ1-1,TRBV19,few,TGTGCCAGTACAGGGGGGGTCACTGAAGCTTTCTTT,CASTGGVTEAFF
TRBD1,TRBJ2-3,TRBV6-4,NA,TGTGCCAGCAGTCCCAGACAGGGGGCGTGGAATACGCAGTATTTT,CASSPRQGAWNTQYF
TRBD2,TRBJ2-5,TRBV24-1,few,TGTGCCACCAGTGATCCCCGGCTAGCGGGAGGTGAGACCCAGTACTTC,CATSDPRLAGGETQYF
NA,TRBJ1-1,TRBV6-1,few,TGTGCCAGCAGCAAACTCCCGGCCCAAGTTAAACGGCCGGAAGCTTTCTTT,CASSKLPAQVKRPEAFF
NA,TRBJ2-4,TRBV30,many,TGTGCGGGAGGAGGGGAAGGCAAAAACATTCAGTACTTC,CAGGGEGKNIQYF
TRBD1,TRBJ1-1,TRBV3-1,few,TGTGCCAGCAGCCAAAGGGCGGCAGGGGGTGGATCTGAAGCTTTCTTT,CASSQRAAGGGSEAFF
NA,TRBJ1-1,TRBV6-5,NA,TGTGCCAGCAGTTACAGCAAAAACACTGAAGCTTTCTTT,CASSYSKNTEAFF
NA,TRBJ1-2,TRBV12-3/TRBV12-4,few,TGTGCCAGCAGTTTCCTCGGGGCCGGCTATGGCTACACCTTC,CASSFLGAGYGYTF
NA,TRBJ2-3,TRBV12-3/TRBV12-4,NA,TGTGCCAGCGGGACGGGGTTAGCAGATACGCAGTATTTT,CASGTGLADTQYF
NA,TRBJ2-3,TRBV7-8,NA,TGTGCCAGCAGCATTTACACAGGGTCTAGCACAGATACGCAGTATTTT,CASSIYTGSSTDTQYF
NA,TRBJ2-1,TRBV7-9,many,TGTGCCAGCAGCTCCCCCGTTAGGGGCAATGAGCAGTTCTTC,CASSSPVRGNEQFF
NA,TRBJ2-7,TRBV6-5,NA,TGTGCCAGCAGTTACTCTTTGGGGCACGAGCAGTACTTC,CASSYSLGHEQYF
NA,TRBJ2-1,TRBV5-1,few,TGCGCCAGCAGCTTAAACAATGGGCAGTTCTTC,CASSLNNGQFF
NA,TRBJ1-5,TRBV12-3/TRBV12-4,NA,TGTGCCAGCAGTCCCAGGGACGGCGCTTATCAGCCCCAGCATTTT,CASSPRDGAYQPQHF
NA,TRBJ1-6,TRBV3-1,few,TGTGCCAGCAGCCAAGTTGTTAATTCACCCCTCCACTTT,CASSQVVNSPLHF
NA,TRBJ2-6,TRBV29-1,few,NA,CSVTFGANVLTF
TRBD2,TRBJ2-5,TRBV14,NA,TGTGCCAGCAGCCAAGTCCCGGGACTAGCGGGGGTATCGCAGTACTTC,CASSQVPGLAGVSQYF
NA,TRBJ2-7,TRBV6-5,NA,TGTGCCTGCCAGGGGCTTAACGAGCAGTACTTC,CACQGLNEQYF
NA,TRBJ1-6,TRBV3-1,few,TGTGCCAGCAGCCAGGGGGGGCGCTCCTATAATTCACCCCTCCACTTT,CASSQGGRSYNSPLHF
TRBD2,TRBJ2-1,TRBV12-3/TRBV12-4,few,TGTGCCAGCAGAGCGGGGGGGAGTGTTGTAAATGAGCAGTTCTTC,CASRAGGSVVNEQFF
NA,TRBJ2-7,TRBV2,NA,TGTGCCAGGGCTACATCGGGGGCATACGAGCAGTACTTC,CARATSGAYEQYF
NA,TRBJ1-4,TRBV5-1,NA,TGCGCCAGCAGCTTGGTCGACAGTGAAAAACTGTTTTTT,CASSLVDSEKLFF
NA,TRBJ1-4,TRBV3-1,NA,TGTGCCAGCAGCCCGACGTTCCTAGGCCACTCGCGAGAAAAACTGTTTTTT,CASSPTFLGHSREKLFF
NA,TRBJ2-1,TRBV12-3/TRBV12-4,NA,TGTGCCAGCAGTTTCCTCCGGCATGAGCAGTTCTTC,CASSFLRHEQFF
NA,TRBJ1-1,TRBV4-2,NA,TGTGCCAGCAGCCAAGGTAGGGTGGGGACTGAAGCTTTCTTT,CASSQGRVGTEAFF
TRBD1,TRBJ2-7,TRBV12-3/TRBV12-4,few,TGTGCCAGCAGCGCCGGACAGGCGTCCTACGAGCAGTACTTC,CASSAGQASYEQYF
TRBD2,TRBJ2-4,TRBV6-2/TRBV6-3,few,TGTGCCAGCAGTTACAGGCGGGAGGGCCTTAACATTCAGTACTTC,CASSYRREGLNIQYF
TRBD1,TRBJ2-3,TRBV12-3/TRBV12-4,few,TGTGCCAGCAGTCCAAACCAGGGGGCGCGAACAGATACGCAGTATTTT,CASSPNQGARTDTQYF
TRBD1,TRBJ1-1,TRBV7-9,NA,TGTGCCAGCAGGGGGACAGGCCCAACTGAAGCTTTCTTT,CASRGTGPTEAFF